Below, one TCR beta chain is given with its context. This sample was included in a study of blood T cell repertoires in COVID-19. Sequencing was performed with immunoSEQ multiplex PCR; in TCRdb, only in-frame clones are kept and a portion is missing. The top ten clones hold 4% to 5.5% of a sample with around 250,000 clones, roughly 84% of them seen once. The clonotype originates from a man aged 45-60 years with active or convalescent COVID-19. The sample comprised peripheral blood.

CDR3 nucleotide sequence: TGTGCCAGCAGCTCAGGGACAGGGGGAGCAGATACGCAGTATTTT. Protein sequence: CASSSGTGGADTQYF. This rearrangement joins TRBV5-4 to TRBJ2-3; 11 bases are shared with TRBD1. The CDR3 covers 15 residues. Trimming took 3 bases from V and 4 from J; bases not matched to a gene: 4. Germline CDR1 SGHNT, CDR2 YYREEE (reference sequence).